Shown below are 28 T cell receptor beta chains from a single sample sequenced in a study of CD8+ T cells in alopecia areata. Extraction and reverse transcription of RNA yielded cDNA as the sequencing template. Assay used: immunoSEQ multiplex PCR; TCRdb lists only in-frame clones, some missing. This sample has fewer than 250,000 clones, with under 80% found just once. The treatment was: oral pan-JAK inhibitor, 5-10 mg twice daily. This specimen consisted of CD4+ T cells sorted from blood, obtained at approximately week 50, from a patient treated with tofacitinib. These receptors were obtained from a human donor with alopecia areata.

The chain links TRBV5-1 to TRBJ2-3; TRBD1 agrees at 9 bases. The CDR3 length is 15 residues. With V trimmed by 0 bases and J by 3 bases, 2 bases remained unmatched. Germline V gives CDR1 SGHRS, CDR2 YFSETQ. CDR3 bases: TGCGCCAGCAGCTTGGCCGGGACAGGGACAGATACGCAGTATTTT. This encodes CASSLAGTGTDTQYF. The entire variable domain, with the rest obtained from reference TRBV5-1 and TRBJ2-3, is as follows: KAGVTQTPRYLIKTRGQQVTLSCSPISGHRSVSWYQQTPGQGLQFLFEYFSETQRNKGNFPGRFSGRQFSNSRSEMNVSTLELGDSALYLCASSLAGTGTDTQYFGPGTRLTVL.

The chain links TRBV7-2 to TRBJ2-6; D unresolved. The CDR3 is made up of 16 amino acids. With 4 bases removed from V and 4 bases from J, the gap between germline ends came to 14 bases. Germline CDR1 and CDR2: SGHTA and FQGNSA. The CDR3 region has the DNA TGTGCCAGCAGCTCGCAGGTGGTTTCCGGGGCCAACGTCCTGACTTTC. Its protein product is CASSSQVVSGANVLTF.

This clone is a singleton in its sample. The rearrangement links TRBV27 to TRBJ1-1; 8 nucleotides line up with TRBD1. With V trimmed by 5 bases and J by 7 bases, 12 bases remained unmatched. This CDR3 region has 15 residues. The germline V gene encodes CDR1 MNHEY and CDR2 SMNVEV (reference sequence). CDR3 sequence (DNA): TGTGCCAGCAGTATACAGGGGGTTAGTTTTGATGAAGCTTTCTTT. This translates into CASSIQGVSFDEAFF.

This chain connects TRBV20-1 to TRBJ1-1; 7 bases line up with TRBD1. The CDR3 is made up of 10 amino acids. The V gene's germline CDR1 is DFQATT and CDR2 SNEGSKA (reference sequence). This CDR3 is CRAGGVEAFF. The CDR3 DNA reads TGCAGGGCAGGGGGAGTGGAAGCTTTCTTT.

The J gene is TRBJ2-7, the V gene TRBV9; TRBD1 aligns across 11 bases. Trimming at V came to 4 bases and at J to 3 bases, leaving 6 bases not matched to a gene. CDR3 length: 15 amino acids. Germline V lookup: CDR1 SGDLS, CDR2 YYNGEE. The CDR3 DNA reads TGTGCCAGCAGCCCCAAGGGACAGGGGGACTACGAGCAGTACTTC. Encoded protein: CASSPKGQGDYEQYF.

This clone was seen a single time. The chain uses TRBV9 and TRBJ2-7, with D possibly matching TRBD1 (5 bases). This CDR3 is 14 amino acids long. The V gene lost 4 bases and the J gene lost 2 bases, with 13 bases spanning the gap. Per the germline V gene, CDR1 is SGDLS and CDR2 is YYNGEE. The CDR3 nucleotides read TGTGCCAGCAGCCCGACGACAGCCGCCTACGAGCAGTACTTC. Its protein is CASSPTTAAYEQYF.

The chain employs TRBV5-6 and TRBJ1-1, with D tentatively TRBD1 (6 bases). The CDR3 has 15 residues. V was trimmed by 6 bases and J by 0 bases, leaving 15 bases between them. Germline V gives CDR1 SGHDT, CDR2 YYEEEE. CDR3 DNA: TGTGCCAGCACCATGGACAGCCTAATGAACACTGAAGCTTTCTTT. It codes for CASTMDSLMNTEAFF.

The chain couples TRBV7-2 to TRBJ2-7; the match to TRBD1 covers 7 bases. V shed 1 base and J 5 bases; nucleotides not matched to a gene: 8. CDR3 length: 15 amino acids. Germline V gives CDR1 SGHTA, CDR2 FQGNSA. CDR3 amino acids: CASSLGGQKVDEQYF. CDR3 bases: TGTGCCAGCAGCTTAGGGGGACAGAAAGTCGACGAGCAGTACTTC.

The genes are TRBV7-3 and TRBJ2-7; D may be TRBD1 (5 bases). The CDR3 extends over 14 amino acids. Trimming removed 2 bases at V and 6 bases at J, with 14 bases between. Germline loops: CDR1 SGHTA, CDR2 FQGTGA. The CDR3: CASSLDSGYGEQYF. The CDR3 DNA reads TGTGCCAGCAGCTTAGACTCAGGGTACGGCGAGCAGTACTTC.

The V gene is TRBV25-1, the J gene TRBJ1-2; TRBD1 might be the D (6 bases). The length of the CDR3 is 11 residues. V lost 7 bases, J lost 8 bases, and 11 bases lay in between. Germline loops: CDR1 MGHDK, CDR2 SYGVNS. The CDR3 region is CASTGAQGYTF. The CDR3 bases are TGTGCCAGCACGGGGGCGCAGGGCTACACCTTC.

V usage is TRBV9 and J usage is TRBJ2-3; D tentatively reads TRBD1 or TRBD2 (5 bases each). This CDR3 has 17 amino acids. CDR1 and CDR2 (germline): SGDLS, YYNGEE. V was cut by 3 bases and J by 0 bases, with 17 bases left in between. CDR3 bases: TGTGCCAGCAGCGCGGTTGGGACGGCATCTAGCACAGATACGCAGTATTTT. As protein: CASSAVGTASSTDTQYF.

The chain is built from TRBV5-6 and TRBJ1-4; tentative D call: TRBD1 (6 bases). V was clipped by 4 bases and J by 11 bases, with 21 bases between them. Germline values: CDR1 SGHDT, CDR2 YYEEEE. The CDR3 is 15 amino acids. CDR3 sequence reads: CASSEGGQSGGKLFF. The CDR3 DNA sequence: TGTGCCAGCAGCGAGGGGGGGCAAAGCGGCGGTAAACTGTTTTTT.

This clone has a single count. The chain uses TRBV30 and TRBJ2-7; D gene ambiguous. V was trimmed by 0 bases and J by 7 bases, leaving 4 bases between them. The CDR3 covers 10 residues. Germline V gene lookup returns CDR1 GTSNPN and CDR2 SVGIG (reference sequence). The CDR3 coding sequence is TGTGCCTGGAGTGTACGGGAGCAGTACTTC. Translating gives CAWSVREQYF.

The J gene is TRBJ2-6, the V gene TRBV27; a weak D match, TRBD1 (6 bases). V lost 4 bases to trimming and J lost 0 bases, with 13 bases between them. The germline V gene encodes CDR1 MNHEY and CDR2 SMNVEV (reference sequence). CDR3 length equals 17 residues. The CDR3 here is CASSSAGALSGANVLTF. The CDR3 DNA follows: TGTGCCAGCAGTTCGGCAGGGGCCCTCTCTGGGGCCAACGTCCTGACTTTC.

The V gene is TRBV5-6, the J gene TRBJ2-3, with 7 bases identical to TRBD1. The CDR3 length is 17 residues. Losses at the gene ends were 0 bases for V and 8 bases for J; bases not matched to a gene: 15. Germline CDR1 and CDR2: SGHDT and YYEEEE. The CDR3 nucleotides read TGTGCCAGCAGCTTGGGTGCCGGGACAGAGATAAGAGGTACGCAGTATTTT. As protein: CASSLGAGTEIRGTQYF.

The chain has TRBV28 and TRBJ1-6; D perhaps matches TRBD1 (5 bases). Looked up from germline, CDR1 is MDHEN and CDR2 is SYDVKM. The CDR3 is 18 residues long. The germline V and J ends were trimmed by 4 bases and 0 bases, with 16 bases remaining between them. The CDR3 is CASSSGQFGSSYNSPLHF. Here the CDR3 DNA reads TGTGCCAGCAGTTCCGGACAATTCGGGAGCTCCTATAATTCACCCCTCCACTTT.

The chain uses TRBV19 and TRBJ1-2, with D possibly TRBD1 on 6 matching bases. Between the trimmed V and J ends, which lost 6 bases and 2 bases, there was a span of 10 bases. Per germline, CDR1 LNHDA and CDR2 SQIVND (reference sequence). The CDR3 sequence is 13 residues long. CDR3 bases: TGTGCCAGTAGAGGGGACATAAACTATGGCTACACCTTC. Encoded protein: CASRGDINYGYTF. The whole variable domain, remainder taken from reference TRBV19 and TRBJ1-2, is DGGITQSPKYLFRKEGQNVTLSCEQNLNHDAMYWYRQDPGQGLRLIYYSQIVNDFQKGDIAEGYSVSREKKESFPLTVTSAQKNPTAFYLCASRGDINYGYTFGSGTRLTVV.

The rearrangement uses TRBV6-1 and TRBJ2-5; 7 bases map to TRBD1. The length of the CDR3 is 13 residues. Germline V gene sequence: CDR1 MNHNS, CDR2 SASEGT. The trim removed 6 bases at V and 5 bases at J, leaving 6 bases unmatched. CDR3 loop: CASRTGSSETQYF. DNA of the CDR3: TGTGCCAGCAGGACAGGGAGTTCGGAGACCCAGTACTTC.

This clone has a handful of counts. This chain connects TRBV6-5 to TRBJ2-3; D is unresolved. The V gene lost 5 bases and the J gene lost 2 bases, with 2 bases spanning the gap. Germline CDR1 and CDR2: MNHEY and SVGAGI. The length of the CDR3 is 11 residues. Written as DNA, the CDR3 is TGTGCCAGCAGTACCACAGATACGCAGTATTTT. This gives the protein CASSTTDTQYF.

This clone was found a few times. The CDR3 sequence is CARRRQGSYGYTF. The CDR3 region has the DNA TGTGCCAGAAGACGACAGGGCAGCTATGGCTACACCTTC. The rearrangement links TRBV25-1 to TRBJ1-2; 7 nucleotides line up with TRBD1. The V and J ends lost 9 bases and 4 bases, in that order; junction bases with no gene match: 8. This CDR3 has 13 residues. Germline CDR1 is MGHDK and CDR2 is SYGVNS.

This clone has just a few counts. The CDR3 loop is CASSTPGRYEAFF. CDR3 DNA sequence: TGTGCCAGCAGCACCCCAGGCCGCTATGAAGCTTTCTTT. The J gene is TRBJ1-1, the V gene TRBV11-3, with unresolved D. The CDR3 is 13 residues long. Germline-derived CDR1 and CDR2 are SGHNT and YENEEA. V was pared by 5 bases and J by 7 bases, with 14 bases between.

This clone was counted between two and nine times. V and J are TRBV29-1 and TRBJ2-7, with a possible D match to TRBD1 (5 bases). The length of the CDR3 is 13 residues. Trimming took 4 bases from V and 2 from J, leaving 12 bases between them. CDR1 SQVTM and CDR2 ANQGSEA come from the germline V gene. CDR3 sequence reads: CSVAARQTYEQYF. The CDR3 nucleotides read TGCAGCGTTGCAGCCCGACAGACCTACGAGCAGTACTTC.

This clone was seen repeatedly, ten times or more. The chain recombines TRBV19 with TRBJ1-5; tentative D call: TRBD1 (6 bases). Germline V gives CDR1 LNHDA, CDR2 SQIVND (reference sequence). Trimming left V 10 bases short and J 1 base short, with 20 bases between. This CDR3 has 16 amino acids. The CDR3 spells CATKSPGHESNQPQHF. The CDR3 DNA reads TGTGCCACCAAGTCGCCGGGACATGAGAGCAATCAGCCCCAGCATTTT.

This chain joins TRBV11-2 and TRBJ2-1; TRBD2 matches 11 bases. The CDR3 extends over 17 amino acids. V gave up 5 bases and J gave up 3 bases; unmatched junction bases: 9. CDR1 is SGHAT and CDR2 is FQNNGV in the germline V gene. The CDR3 protein is CASSPLRLAGNYNEQFF. CDR3 in DNA: TGTGCCAGCAGCCCACTCAGACTAGCGGGGAACTACAATGAGCAGTTCTTC. Complete variable domain (other parts from reference TRBV11-2 and TRBJ2-1): EAGVAQSPRYKIIEKRQSVAFWCNPISGHATLYWYQQILGQGPKLLIQFQNNGVVDDSQLPKDRFSAERLKGVDSTLKIQPAKLEDSAVYLCASSPLRLAGNYNEQFFGPGTRLTVL.

The V gene is TRBV7-7, the J gene TRBJ2-2; D unresolved. Germline CDR1 and CDR2: SSHAT and FNYEAQ (reference sequence). The V gene lost 5 bases and the J gene lost 2 bases, with 3 bases spanning the gap. This CDR3 region has 12 residues. DNA for the CDR3: TGTGCCAGCAGCGAAAACACCGGGGAGCTGTTTTTT. Encoded protein: CASSENTGELFF.

The V and J genes are TRBV29-1 and TRBJ2-7; D is unresolved. Germline-derived CDR1 and CDR2 are SQVTM and ANQGSEA. The CDR3 consists of 15 residues. Trimming left V 0 bases short and J 3 bases short, with 15 bases between. CDR3 sequence reads: CSVEDKGSLDYEQYF. In DNA form, the CDR3 reads TGCAGCGTTGAAGATAAAGGCAGCCTTGACTACGAGCAGTACTTC.

The rearrangement links TRBV23-1 to TRBJ1-1; no reliable D call. TRBV23-1 is labeled an ORF, and its function is uncertain. Trimming shortened V by 3 bases and J by 3 bases, and 8 bases separated the two germline ends. This CDR3 contains 13 residues. The CDR3 DNA reads TGCGCCAGCAGTCACAGAGCCTACACTGAAGCTTTCTTT. Its translation: CASSHRAYTEAFF.

The chain carries TRBV2 and TRBJ2-2; 12 nucleotides align to TRBD1. CDR1 SNHLY and CDR2 FYNNEI come from the germline V gene. This CDR3 region has 15 residues. V shed 6 bases, J shed 3 bases, and the junction held 2 bases outside the gene matches. CDR3 amino acids: CASRGTGGYTGELFF. Here the CDR3 DNA reads TGTGCCAGCAGGGGGACAGGGGGCTACACCGGGGAGCTGTTTTTT.